This T cell receptor beta chain was found in a study of T cells in Graves' hyperthyroidism and ophthalmopathy. Broader study findings: Expanded thyroid clonotypes (above 0.001) were mostly also found in blood. Model output signaled ophthalmopathy a median approximately 6.2 months ahead of onset.

This clonotype was recorded at least ten times. Its matching antigen is unknown. The V and J ends lost 4 bases and 1 base, in that order; junction bases with no gene match: 6. The germline V gene has CDR1 ENHRY and CDR2 SYGVKD. This CDR3 region has 15 residues. RNA transcripts gave rise to amplified TCR beta CDR3 regions. Carried out on the TCR CDR3, a first-round RT-PCR used the HTBI primer set. TCRdb independently ran MiXCR on the multiplex PCR reads; one entry per CDR3 protein. The sample carries more than 350,000 distinct CDR3 sequences, more than 13% recorded once. This rearrangement joins TRBV10-3 to TRBJ2-7; 8 nucleotides line up with TRBD2. Sequences were obtained from blood. This receptor was identified in a woman under 40 with Graves' hyperthyroidism. CDR3 region: CAISVSASGSYEQYF. CDR3 in DNA: TGTGCCATCAGTGTATCGGCTAGCGGGTCCTACGAGCAGTACTTC.